This TCR beta chain was captured by sequencing in a study of CD8+CD57+ T cells in acquired aplastic anemia (dated by TCRdb to the late 2010s). Study-level background: DNA extracted from sorted CD4+ and CD8+ cells had a mean of about 3 ug, with a range of about 0.2 to 30 ug. Mean read counts for healthy donor samples were approximately 10 million for CD4+ cells and roughly 12 million for CD8+ cells.

Study-wide findings and limitations: Between patients and healthy controls, no significant difference in CD8+ Simpson's diversity was found (P=0.060). Around 27 CD8+ CDR3 sequences were found to be shared between patients and controls, but these sequences appeared to be highly expressed in patients and within the immunodominant clones of the patients.

The CDR3, from cysteine to phenylalanine, totals 15 residues. CDR3 DNA is the only sequence kept; it has 45 bases, read in frame from the first base. CDR1 and CDR2 are drawn from the germline V gene: MGHDK, SYGVNS. V loses 2 bases of germline sequence and J loses 5 bases, and the interval between the two ends is 16 bases. The study deep-sequenced TCR repertoires of sorted CD4+ and CD8+ blood T cells from severe aplastic anemia patients and healthy subjects. Ficoll-Paque density gradient centrifugation was used to isolate peripheral blood mononuclear cells. Before DNA was extracted, CD4+ and CD8+ T cells were sorted using either FACS or magnetic beads. Genomic DNA was used as template for profiling of TCR beta VDJ combinations and CDR3 sequences. An Illumina HiSeq 2000 was used for TCR repertoire sequencing. The study's processing was this. Repertoires were assessed using TRBV/TRBJ rearrangement plots, CDR3 size and DJ length profiles, and Simpson's diversity index. The most abundant DNA sequence in the deep sequencing data was taken as the immunodominant clone. CDR3 amino acid sequences were checked for sharing between subjects and were compared against published repertoires and the VDJdb database. TCRdb handled the public reads itself, with Q25 trimming in fastp and clone calling in MiXCR, and kept productive beta chains. Merged by CDR3 protein, the rows form single entries marked with the most common genes and DNA. These V and J calls rely on TCRdb rather than the paper's analysis. This sample comprises about 130,000 distinct CDR3 sequences, around 46% of them detected only once. Around 2.3% of the sample comes from the top ten.

This clonotype was found a few times. What this receptor recognizes is not known. Per-nucleotide qualities are absent, and no much larger clonotype sits a single base away. This receptor was obtained from a human donor in good health, serving as a control. In this chain, TRBV25-1 is recombined with TRBJ2-7, with the D assignment possibly TRBD1 or TRBD2, given 5 matching bases for each. The sample consisted of sorted CD4+, CD8+, or CD8+CD57+ T cells (not recorded which) from PBMCs. The CDR3 region: CASSEIGTDLHEQYF. The DNA is as follows: TGTGCCAGCAGTGAAATAGGGACCGACCTCCACGAGCAGTACTTC.